The clone carrying this TCR beta chain was seen many times. These data come from a study of early T cells in non-severe SARS-CoV-2 infection. TCRdb processed the 5' RACE reads anew with MiXCR; each CDR3 protein has one entry. Counted here are 70,000 or so distinct CDR3 sequences, about an eighth occurring once; the ten biggest clones make up about 1.3%. Sequencing was performed on whole blood. The receptor's source is an adult who was a healthcare worker with PCR-confirmed SARS-CoV-2 infection or an uninfected control (not recorded which).

The DNA for the CDR3 is TGTGCTAGTGGTTACGCGGGACTAGCGAAAGAGACCCAGTACTTC. It specifies CASGYAGLAKETQYF. The rearrangement joins TRBV12-5 to TRBJ2-5; 10 nucleotides match TRBD2. The trim removed 4 bases at V and 3 bases at J, leaving 5 bases unmatched. The CDR3 sequence is 15 residues long. Looked up from germline, CDR1 is LGHNT and CDR2 is FRNRAP.